The 27 T cell receptor beta chains below all came from one sample that was sequenced in a study of beta chain features in type 1 diabetes. What was sequenced were expressed TCRB transcripts, since all of the isolated RNA had been reverse transcribed. Data came from immunoSEQ multiplex PCR; TCRdb stores just in-frame clones and leaves some out. The sample carries roughly 180,000 clones, around 8% recorded once. Antigen specificity for these receptors is unknown. General observations from the study: Among all four CD4+ subsets, Type 1 diabetes patients had TCRB CDR3s that were moderately but significantly shorter.

Sequences were obtained from central memory CD4+ T cells from blood. The receptors shown here come from a woman in her 40s with type 1 diabetes.

This clone was seen a few times. The chain carries TRBV30 and TRBJ1-3; unclear D gene. The germline CDR1 and CDR2 sequences are GTSNPN and SVGIG (reference sequence). The CDR3 length is 14 residues. V gave up 0 bases and J gave up 0 bases, with 6 bases separating them. CDR3 loop: CAWSVKLSGNTIYF. DNA of the CDR3: TGTGCCTGGAGTGTAAAGCTCTCTGGAAACACCATATATTTT.

The chain employs TRBV6-5 and TRBJ2-7; D is ambiguous. V was trimmed by 5 bases and J by 7 bases, leaving 9 bases between them. The CDR3 consists of 11 residues. Per the germline V gene, CDR1 is MNHEY and CDR2 is SVGAGI. For the CDR3, the DNA is TGTGCCAGCAGTCAAGATAGAGAGCAGTACTTC. Translated, it gives CASSQDREQYF.

The V and J genes are TRBV7-3 and TRBJ2-5; perhaps TRBD1 as D (5 bases). Germline V CDR1 and CDR2: SGHTA, FQGTGA. V shed 3 bases and J shed 1 base, with 6 bases lying between them. The CDR3 has 13 amino acids. Here the CDR3 DNA reads TGTGCCAGCAGCTTGCAGGGCCAAGAGACCCAGTACTTC. This gives the protein CASSLQGQETQYF. Based on the CDR3 plus reference TRBV7-3 and TRBJ2-5, the full variable domain is GAGVSQTPSNKVTEKGKYVELRCDPISGHTALYWYRQSLGQGPEFLIYFQGTGAADDSGLPNDRFFAVRPEGSVSTLKIQRTERGDSAVYLCASSLQGQETQYFGPGTRLLVL.

A few counts support this clone. The junction departs from germline at one end; a sequencing error may be responsible. The genes are TRBV6-1 and TRBJ2-3; 8 bases match TRBD2. This CDR3 comprises 15 residues. The germline CDR1 and CDR2 sequences are MNHNS and SASEGT. DNA of the CDR3: TGTGCCAGCAGCCTCGGAGCCGGGGGGGCCGATAGGCAGTATTTT. This codes for CASSLGAGGADRQYF.

V gene TRBV5-4 combines with J gene TRBJ1-2; 7 positions agree with TRBD1. Germline V gene lookup returns CDR1 SGHNT and CDR2 YYREEE (reference sequence). V was clipped by 4 bases and J by 5 bases; unmatched bases: 8. This CDR3 spans 14 amino acids. The DNA for the CDR3 is TGTGCCAGCAGCCCTAGACAGGGCACTTATGGCTACACCTTC. Translated: CASSPRQGTYGYTF.

This clone was seen repeatedly, ten times or more. The chain links TRBV7-2 to TRBJ2-4; the D gene is possibly TRBD1 (7 bases). The CDR3 is 14 amino acids. Trimming took 1 base from V and 7 from J, leaving 11 bases between them. Germline V gene sequence: CDR1 SGHTA, CDR2 FQGNSA. CDR3 DNA sequence: TGTGCCAGCAGCTTAGATCCAGGGGGGAACATTCAGTACTTC. Translated: CASSLDPGGNIQYF.

V gene TRBV27 combines with J gene TRBJ2-3; D is possibly TRBD1 (6 bases). The CDR3 contains 14 residues. The V end lost 7 bases, the J end lost 10 bases, and 21 bases lay between the germline ends. Germline CDR1 MNHEY, CDR2 SMNVEV (reference sequence). The CDR3: CASNQGRAGSSQYF. In DNA, the CDR3 is TGTGCCAGCAACCAGGGGCGCGCGGGTAGTTCGCAGTATTTT.

V gene TRBV5-1 combines with J gene TRBJ2-1; maybe TRBD1 (6 bases). Germline CDR1 reads SGHRS; CDR2 reads YFSETQ. V was clipped by 4 bases and J by 6 bases, with 20 bases between them. This CDR3 contains 16 residues. The CDR3: CASSPSWIAQGNEQFF. CDR3 bases: TGCGCCAGCAGCCCGTCATGGATAGCACAGGGCAATGAGCAGTTCTTC.

This clone was detected only a few times. This sequence joins TRBV6-5 and TRBJ2-7; 8 positions agree with TRBD1. Trimming removed 2 bases from V and 0 bases from J; junction bases left unmatched: 3. Germline V lookup: CDR1 MNHEY, CDR2 SVGAGI. CDR3 length: 15 amino acids. The CDR3 DNA reads TGTGCCAGCAGTTACCGTCAGGGGGCCTCCTACGAGCAGTACTTC. Translation gives CASSYRQGASYEQYF.

The rearrangement joins TRBV4-1 to TRBJ1-1; D remains unclear. V lost 1 base, J lost 1 base, and 13 bases lay in between. The germline gives CDR1 MGHRA, CDR2 YSYEKL. CDR3 length equals 16 residues. The CDR3 loop reads CASSQVWASWNTEAFF. The CDR3 DNA reads as TGCGCCAGCAGCCAAGTATGGGCCTCTTGGAACACTGAAGCTTTCTTT.

This chain links TRBV30 with TRBJ1-4; 12 nucleotides match TRBD1. The germline gives CDR1 GTSNPN, CDR2 SVGIG (reference sequence). The CDR3 runs 17 residues. V trimming: 2 bases; J trimming: 4 bases; junction bases outside the gene matches: 8. DNA for the CDR3: TGTGCCTGGAGTTCGGGACAGGGGGCGTTGGGTAATGAAAAACTGTTTTTT. Its protein product is CAWSSGQGALGNEKLFF.

The gene calls are TRBV28 and TRBJ2-6, with 8 bases matching TRBD1. Germline-derived CDR1 and CDR2 are MDHEN and SYDVKM. This CDR3 has 19 residues. Trimming cost V 6 bases and J 0 bases; bases outside gene matches: 13. The CDR3: CASSPWGTGGRSGANVLTF. In DNA, the CDR3 is TGTGCCAGCAGCCCATGGGGAACAGGGGGACGCTCTGGGGCCAACGTCCTGACTTTC.

This clone has just a few counts. The chain has TRBV28 and TRBJ2-7; maybe TRBD2 (6 bases). Trimming left V 5 bases short and J 2 bases short, with 16 bases between. CDR1 is MDHEN, CDR2 SYDVKM, per germline. The CDR3 spans 15 residues. The CDR3 protein is CASSPPGRTAYEQYF. Here the CDR3 DNA reads TGTGCCAGCAGTCCGCCTGGGAGGACCGCCTACGAGCAGTACTTC.

The table lists this clone with a few counts. The chain couples TRBV27 to TRBJ2-7, with 10 bases matching TRBD1. V lost 4 bases, J lost 4 bases, and 7 bases stayed unmatched. The CDR3 length is 15 residues. In germline, CDR1 is MNHEY, CDR2 SMNVEV (reference sequence). The CDR3 DNA reads TGTGCCAGCAGTTCCTTAGGACAGGGGGAGTACGAGCAGTACTTC. Encoded protein: CASSSLGQGEYEQYF.

The chain is built from TRBV7-9 and TRBJ2-2; TRBD1 agrees at 9 bases. The CDR3 length is 15 residues. The V gene end was trimmed by 6 bases and the J gene end by 7 bases; junction bases not matched to a gene: 9. Germline V lookup: CDR1 SEHNR, CDR2 FQNEAQ (reference sequence). CDR3 coding DNA: TGTGCCAGCAGGTGGACAGGGGCGTTCGACGGGGAGCTGTTTTTT. This gives the protein CASRWTGAFDGELFF.

This clone has only one observation. The chain joins TRBV2 to TRBJ1-1; D not resolved. Trimming shortened V by 6 bases and J by 5 bases, and 7 bases separated the two germline ends. CDR3 length: 11 residues. Germline V lookup: CDR1 SNHLY, CDR2 FYNNEI. This chain's CDR3 is CASSYDTEAFF. CDR3 DNA sequence: TGTGCCAGCAGCTATGATACTGAAGCTTTCTTT.

V and J are TRBV27 and TRBJ1-1, with TRBD1 identical over 11 bases. CDR1 and CDR2 (germline): MNHEY, SMNVEV (reference sequence). This CDR3 has 14 residues. V gave up 6 bases and J gave up 8 bases; unmatched junction bases: 8. In DNA form, the CDR3 reads TGTGCCAGCAGCCCCGGACAGGGGGCGCGAGAAGCTTTCTTT. It specifies CASSPGQGAREAFF.

This clone has a handful of counts. The gene calls are TRBV2 and TRBJ2-6; D not certain. Germline CDR1 and CDR2: SNHLY and FYNNEI. CDR3 size: 17 residues. V lost 4 bases to trimming and J lost 2 bases, with 15 bases between them. The CDR3 DNA sequence: TGTGCCAGCAGTGCTAGGTTAATGGCGGCTGGGGCCAACGTCCTGACTTTC. It is translated as CASSARLMAAGANVLTF.

This clone has just one count. The genes are TRBV2 and TRBJ1-1; D not certain. Per the germline V gene, CDR1 is SNHLY and CDR2 is FYNNEI. The CDR3 sequence is 13 residues long. V lost 8 bases and J lost 0, with 10 bases in between. The CDR3 DNA sequence: TGTGCCAGCGCGAGGATGATGAACACTGAAGCTTTCTTT. As protein: CASARMMNTEAFF.

The table lists this clone with a few counts. This sequence joins TRBV7-9 and TRBJ1-3, with D perhaps TRBD1 (5 bases). Trimming took 1 base from V and 2 from J, leaving 6 bases between them. Germline-derived CDR1 and CDR2 are SEHNR and FQNEAQ (reference sequence). This CDR3 spans 14 amino acids. The CDR3 DNA is TGTGCCAGCAGCTTAGGACAGCCTGGAAACACCATATATTTT. Protein: CASSLGQPGNTIYF.

The J gene is TRBJ2-7, the V gene TRBV6-5, with 7 nucleotides matching TRBD1. Germline-derived CDR1 and CDR2 are MNHEY and SVGAGI. The CDR3 contains 14 residues. Germline trimming cut 4 bases from V and 3 bases from J; bases unmatched to any gene: 6. For the CDR3, the DNA is TGTGCCAGCAGTTCGACAGGGATCGACTACGAGCAGTACTTC. Translating it yields CASSSTGIDYEQYF.

The CDR3 region is CASSFSTNEKLFF. The DNA of the CDR3 is TGCGCCAGCAGCTTCTCAACTAATGAAAAACTGTTTTTT. The chain recombines TRBV5-1 with TRBJ1-4; no clear D. The germline V and J ends were trimmed by 2 bases and 0 bases, with 2 bases remaining between them. Germline V CDR1 and CDR2: SGHRS, YFSETQ. The CDR3 has 13 amino acids. Filled out from reference TRBV5-1 and TRBJ1-4, the complete variable domain reads KAGVTQTPRYLIKTRGQQVTLSCSPISGHRSVSWYQQTPGQGLQFLFEYFSETQRNKGNFPGRFSGRQFSNSRSEMNVSTLELGDSALYLCASSFSTNEKLFFGSGTQLSVL.

This clone showed up just a few times. The chain is built from TRBV7-2 and TRBJ2-6; D not certain. Trimming left V 11 bases short and J 0 bases short, with 11 bases between. The CDR3 loop spans 14 amino acids. Germline CDR1 SGHTA, CDR2 FQGNSA. The CDR3 DNA sequence: TGTGCCCAAGATGAGGTCTCTGGGGCCAACGTCCTGACTTTC. It specifies CAQDEVSGANVLTF.

The V call is TRBV15, the J call TRBJ2-3; TRBD2 agrees at 9 bases. Germline CDR1 is LNHNV and CDR2 is YYDKDF (reference sequence). Losses at the gene ends were 3 bases for V and 6 bases for J; bases not matched to a gene: 4. This CDR3 region has 14 residues. CDR3 amino acids: CATSRASGVDTQYF. The CDR3 DNA reads as TGTGCCACCAGCAGGGCTAGCGGGGTCGATACGCAGTATTTT.

This clone has more than one count but fewer than ten. The CDR3 DNA is TGTGCCAGCAGCACTCCTAGCGGGGGGCTCACCGGGGAGCTGTTTTTT. It translates to CASSTPSGGLTGELFF. The V gene is TRBV9, the J gene TRBJ2-2; 11 bases are a match to TRBD2. This CDR3 has 16 residues. Losses at the gene ends were 4 bases for V and 4 bases for J; bases not matched to a gene: 6. Germline V CDR1 and CDR2: SGDLS, YYNGEE.

This clone has more than one count but fewer than ten. This chain links TRBV29-1 with TRBJ1-1; no firm D call. V was cut by 6 bases and J by 2 bases, with 16 bases left in between. CDR1 is SQVTM, CDR2 ANQGSEA, per germline. The CDR3 loop spans 14 amino acids. The CDR3 loop reads CSVLFSRSNTEAFF. CDR3 coding DNA: TGCAGCGTCCTTTTCTCCAGATCCAACACTGAAGCTTTCTTT. The full variable domain, its missing parts supplied by reference TRBV29-1 and TRBJ1-1, is SAVISQKPSRDICQRGTSLTIQCQVDSQVTMMFWYRQQPGQSLTLIATANQGSEATYESGFVIDKFPISRPNLTFSTLTVSNMSPEDSSIYLCSVLFSRSNTEAFFGQGTRLTVV.

This rearrangement joins TRBV20-1 to TRBJ1-2; D unresolved. This CDR3 comprises 11 residues. Germline V gene lookup returns CDR1 DFQATT and CDR2 SNEGSKA (reference sequence). Trimming took off 4 bases at V and 8 bases at J, with 11 bases between the two ends. CDR3 in DNA: TGCAGTGCTACCGGGTCCTCAGGCTACACCTTC. It translates to CSATGSSGYTF.